This TCR beta chain appears in the sequencing data of a study of blood T cells in healthy people across ages. Study results and limitations: Aged donors had fewer naive CD4+ cells and lower diversity than long-lived donors.

The CDR3 runs to 15 residues. Trimming removed 5 bases from V and 2 bases from J; junction bases left unmatched: 6. Germline V gene lookup returns CDR1 MNHEY and CDR2 SMNVEV (reference sequence). Together with a sample-barcoded 5' primer, a J-beta primer mix was included in a second PCR lasting about 7 to 12 cycles. MiXCR, applied by TCRdb to the 5' RACE reads, yields one record per CDR3 protein. The sample lists roughly 730,000 distinct CDR3 sequences, roughly 50% occurring once. This clonotype was picked up one time. Its antigen is as yet unknown. The TCR was taken from a man between 35 and 55 years old in good health. The V and J genes are TRBV27 and TRBJ1-5, with 7 bases matching TRBD1. Sequences were obtained from blood. This CDR3 reads CASSPAQGRNQPQHF. CDR3 nucleotide sequence: TGTGCCAGCAGTCCAGCACAGGGGCGCAATCAGCCCCAGCATTTT.